The T cell receptor (beta chain) described here comes from a study of control samples from healthy donors and cancer patients. The repertoire was sequenced with immunoSEQ multiplex PCR; TCRdb's copy has only in-frame clones and lacks some. The sample lists approximately 100,000 clones; roughly four fifths were seen once. The CDR3 is 15 amino acids. Per germline, CDR1 MDHEN and CDR2 SYDVKM. The V and J ends lost 6 bases and 6 bases, in that order; junction bases with no gene match: 8. The V call is TRBV28, the J call TRBJ1-6; 7 bases map to TRBD1. Sequenced material: blood. The receptor was derived from a man between 60 and 70 years old in good health. The DNA for the CDR3 is TGTGCCAGCAGAGCCGACAGGGTCGCTAATTCACCCCTCCACTTT. Translating gives CASRADRVANSPLHF.